These T cell receptor beta chains were read from a single sample in a study of cytomegalovirus exposure and HLA in healthy donors. Data came from immunoSEQ multiplex PCR; TCRdb stores just in-frame clones and leaves some out. The profile shows 150,000 to 180,000 clones, 86% of them singletons. Sequencing was performed on PBMCs. These receptors were taken from a human donor in good health. Each CDR3 is given with its conserved first and last residue. Fields, in order: V gene, clone size, D gene, CDR3 protein. The D gene is left open where the match is weak. Clone size is stated in some rows and not others, as once, few, many or a class when expanded.

>TRBV29-1|.|.
CSVQGLGKNIQYF
>TRBV2|.|.
CASRGEGLQETQYF
>TRBV27|few|.
CASSLKRGMNTEAFF
>TRBV6-5|.|TRBD2
CAAGDSRIETQYF
>TRBV29-1|once|.
CSVPVNEQFF
>TRBV9|.|TRBD2
CASSPQRGGRNEQFF
>TRBV5-6|.|.
CASSLARNEQYF
>TRBV14|.|TRBD2
CASSGTSVSEQFF
>TRBV5-1|.|.
CASSPGPAVETQYF
>TRBV30|.|.
CAWRDTGLHEQFF
>TRBV5-1|.|TRBD1
CASSLAGQGYYGYTF
>TRBV5-1|few|.
CASRGPGIQETQYF
>TRBV6-1|once|TRBD1
CASSEIGQGRGGYTF
>TRBV15|.|TRBD2
CATSTHLSGEQETQYF
>TRBV15|.|.
CATSRDRGNQPQHF
>TRBV5-1|.|TRBD1
CASSAGQGGYEQYF
>TRBV7-3|.|.
CASSPGDSYEQYF
>TRBV2|.|TRBD1
CASSEVFRGLETQYF
>TRBV18|.|TRBD2
CASSRTSGGSTGELFF
>TRBV2|.|.
CASSKQGNTEAFF
>TRBV5-8|.|.
CASSPGLAVTYEQYF
>TRBV4-1|.|.
CASSQVGRGYEQYF
>TRBV6-1|.|.
CASNTRNREFYGYTF
>TRBV7-8|.|TRBD1
CASSHTRTGDQPQHF
>TRBV7-8|.|TRBD1
CASSLVDRDADYEQYF
>TRBV9|.|TRBD2
CASSVSPTSLQETQYF
>TRBV5-1|once|.
CASSLDNSGRYNEQFF
>TRBV7-8|.|.
CASSLRNTGELFF
>TRBV6-5|once|.
CASSRTGNQPQHF
>TRBV27|.|TRBD1
CASSMTGGKGEQYF
>TRBV2|.|.
CASSEVDTVSYEQYF
>TRBV28|.|TRBD1
CASSLRQGLNQPQHF
>TRBV27|.|TRBD1
CASSAGTGGYEQYF
>TRBV7-2|.|.
CASSSSGLYYEQYF
>TRBV19|.|.
CASSKAGTASGNTIYF
>TRBV5-8|.|TRBD1
CASSLDRGLNTIYF
>TRBV18|.|.
CASSPPGHGNQPQHF
>TRBV2|once|.
CASSEVRGGTEAFF
>TRBV29-1|.|TRBD1
CSVEAGTAGANVLTF
>TRBV27|few|TRBD1
CASRIGQGRNSPLHF
>TRBV4-1|.|.
CASSQVRRDPTEAFF